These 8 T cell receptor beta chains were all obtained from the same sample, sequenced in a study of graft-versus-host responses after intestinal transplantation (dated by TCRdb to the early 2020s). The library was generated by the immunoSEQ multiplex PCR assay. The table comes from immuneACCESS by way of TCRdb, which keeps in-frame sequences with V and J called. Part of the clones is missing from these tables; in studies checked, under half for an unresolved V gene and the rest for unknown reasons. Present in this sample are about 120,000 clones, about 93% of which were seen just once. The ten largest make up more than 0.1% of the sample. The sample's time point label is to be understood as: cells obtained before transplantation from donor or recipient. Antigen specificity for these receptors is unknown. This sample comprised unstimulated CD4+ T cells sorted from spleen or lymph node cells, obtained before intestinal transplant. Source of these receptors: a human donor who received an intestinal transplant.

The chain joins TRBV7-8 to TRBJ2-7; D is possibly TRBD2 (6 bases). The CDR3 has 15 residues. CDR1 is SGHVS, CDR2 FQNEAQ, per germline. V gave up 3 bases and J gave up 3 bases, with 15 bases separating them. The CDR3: CASSLGLPGLYEQYF. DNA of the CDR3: TGTGCCAGCAGCTTGGGACTCCCGGGACTCTACGAGCAGTACTTC.

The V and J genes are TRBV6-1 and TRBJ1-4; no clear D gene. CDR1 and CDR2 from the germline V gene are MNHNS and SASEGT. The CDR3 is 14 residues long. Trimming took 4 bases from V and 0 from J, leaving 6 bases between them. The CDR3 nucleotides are TGTGCCAGCAGTGCCAAGGCAACTAATGAAAAACTGTTTTTT. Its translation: CASSAKATNEKLFF.

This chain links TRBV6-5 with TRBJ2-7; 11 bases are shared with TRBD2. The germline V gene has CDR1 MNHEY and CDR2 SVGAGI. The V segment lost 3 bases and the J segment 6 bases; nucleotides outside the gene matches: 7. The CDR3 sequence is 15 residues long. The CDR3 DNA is TGTGCCAGCAGTTATACTAGCGGGAGTTCTGGCGAGCAGTACTTC. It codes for CASSYTSGSSGEQYF.

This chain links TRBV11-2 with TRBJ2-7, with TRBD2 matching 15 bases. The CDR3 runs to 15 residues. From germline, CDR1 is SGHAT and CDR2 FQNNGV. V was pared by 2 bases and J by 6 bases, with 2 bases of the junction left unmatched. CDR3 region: CASSLPGLAGGEQYF. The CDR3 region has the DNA TGTGCCAGCAGCTTACCGGGACTAGCGGGAGGCGAGCAGTACTTC.

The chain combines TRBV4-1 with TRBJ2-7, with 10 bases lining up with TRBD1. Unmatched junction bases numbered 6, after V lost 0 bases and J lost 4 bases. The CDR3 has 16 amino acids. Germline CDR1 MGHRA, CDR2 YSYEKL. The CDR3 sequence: CASSQDNRDRGYEQYF. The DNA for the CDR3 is TGCGCCAGCAGCCAAGACAACCGGGACAGGGGTTACGAGCAGTACTTC.

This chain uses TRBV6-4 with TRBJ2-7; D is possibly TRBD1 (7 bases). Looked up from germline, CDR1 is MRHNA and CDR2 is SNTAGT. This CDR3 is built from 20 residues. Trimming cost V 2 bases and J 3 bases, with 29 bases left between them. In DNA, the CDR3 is TGTGCCAGCAGTGACGAGGCCCTGACTAGATTTCGGGACAGCTTCTACGAGCAGTACTTC. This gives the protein CASSDEALTRFRDSFYEQYF.

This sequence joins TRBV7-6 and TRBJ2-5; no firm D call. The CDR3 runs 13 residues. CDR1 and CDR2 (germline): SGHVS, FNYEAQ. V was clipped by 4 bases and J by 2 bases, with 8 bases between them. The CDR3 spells CASSSGPQETQYF. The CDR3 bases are TGTGCCAGCAGCTCCGGGCCTCAAGAGACCCAGTACTTC.

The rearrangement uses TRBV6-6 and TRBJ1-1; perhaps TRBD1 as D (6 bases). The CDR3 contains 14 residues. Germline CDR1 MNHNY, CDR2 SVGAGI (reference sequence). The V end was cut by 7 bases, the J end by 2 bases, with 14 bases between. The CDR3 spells CASTNRGQNTEAFF. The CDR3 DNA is TGTGCCAGCACTAATAGGGGACAAAACACTGAAGCTTTCTTT.